The T cell receptor beta chain described here comes from a study of T cells in Graves' hyperthyroidism and ophthalmopathy. General study points: The model's output predicted ophthalmopathy at a median of 6.5 months prior to onset.

The V and J ends lost 4 bases and 4 bases respectively, with 13 bases between them. The CDR3 extends over 14 amino acids. Germline-derived CDR1 and CDR2 are SGHKS and YYEKEE (reference sequence). In its sample, this clonotype was seen a few times. Its target is not known. The authors took PBMCs from roughly 10 ml fresh peripheral blood. The source material, RNA transcripts, was used to amplify TCR beta CDR3 regions. The HTBI primer set served for first-round RT-PCR of the TCR CDR3. MiXCR was run by TCRdb on the multiplex PCR reads, yielding one entry per CDR3 protein. The table has about 270,000 distinct CDR3 sequences, around 20% seen once; the top ten hold 50% to 75%.

The clonotype comes from a young man with Graves' ophthalmopathy. The sequenced material came from blood. This chain links TRBV5-5 with TRBJ2-3; possibly TRBD1 for D (6 bases). CDR3 bases: TGTGCCAGCAGCCTACAGGGACCCCCAGATACGCAGTATTTT. It codes for CASSLQGPPDTQYF. The full variable domain, completed using reference TRBV5-5 and TRBJ2-3, is DAGVTQSPTHLIKTRGQQVTLRCSPISGHKSVSWYQQVLGQGPQFIFQYYEKEERGRGNFPDRFSARQFPNYSSELNVNALLLGDSALYLCASSLQGPPDTQYFGPGTRLTVL.